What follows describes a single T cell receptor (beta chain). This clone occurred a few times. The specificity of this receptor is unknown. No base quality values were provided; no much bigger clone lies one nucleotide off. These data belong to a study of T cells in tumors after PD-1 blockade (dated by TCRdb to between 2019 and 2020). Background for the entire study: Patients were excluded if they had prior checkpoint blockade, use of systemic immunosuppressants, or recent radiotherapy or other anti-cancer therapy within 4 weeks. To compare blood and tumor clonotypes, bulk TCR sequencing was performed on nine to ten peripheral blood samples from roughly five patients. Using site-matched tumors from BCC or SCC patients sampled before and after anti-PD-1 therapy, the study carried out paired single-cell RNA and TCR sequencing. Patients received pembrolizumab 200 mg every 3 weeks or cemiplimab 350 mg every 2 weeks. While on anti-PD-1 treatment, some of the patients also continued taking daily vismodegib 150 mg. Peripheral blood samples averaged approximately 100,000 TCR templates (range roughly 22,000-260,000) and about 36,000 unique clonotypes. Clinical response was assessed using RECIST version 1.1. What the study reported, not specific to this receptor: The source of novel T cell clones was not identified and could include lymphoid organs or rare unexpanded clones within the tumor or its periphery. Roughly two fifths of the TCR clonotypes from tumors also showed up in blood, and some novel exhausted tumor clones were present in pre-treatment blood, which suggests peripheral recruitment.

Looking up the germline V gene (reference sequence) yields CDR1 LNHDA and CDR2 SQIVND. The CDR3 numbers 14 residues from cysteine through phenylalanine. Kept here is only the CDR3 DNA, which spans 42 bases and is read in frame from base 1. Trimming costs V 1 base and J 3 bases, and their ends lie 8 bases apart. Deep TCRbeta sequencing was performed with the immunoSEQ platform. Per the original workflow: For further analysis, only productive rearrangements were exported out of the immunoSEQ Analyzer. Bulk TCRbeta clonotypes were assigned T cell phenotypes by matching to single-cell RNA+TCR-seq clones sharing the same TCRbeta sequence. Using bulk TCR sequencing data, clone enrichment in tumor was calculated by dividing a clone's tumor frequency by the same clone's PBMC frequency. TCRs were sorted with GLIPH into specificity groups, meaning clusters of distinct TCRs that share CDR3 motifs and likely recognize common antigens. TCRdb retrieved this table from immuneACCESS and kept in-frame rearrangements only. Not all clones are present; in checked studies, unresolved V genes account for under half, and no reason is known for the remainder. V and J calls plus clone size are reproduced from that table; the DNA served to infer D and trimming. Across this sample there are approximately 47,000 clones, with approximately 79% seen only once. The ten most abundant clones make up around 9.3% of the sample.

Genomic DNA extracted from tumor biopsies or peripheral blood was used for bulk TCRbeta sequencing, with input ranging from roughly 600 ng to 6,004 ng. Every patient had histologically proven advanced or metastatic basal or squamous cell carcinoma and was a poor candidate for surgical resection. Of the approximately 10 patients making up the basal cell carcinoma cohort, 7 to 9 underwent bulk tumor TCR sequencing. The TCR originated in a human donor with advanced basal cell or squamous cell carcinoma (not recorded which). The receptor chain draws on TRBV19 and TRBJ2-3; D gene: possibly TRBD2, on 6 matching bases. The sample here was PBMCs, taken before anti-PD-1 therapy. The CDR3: CASSIAGETDTQYF. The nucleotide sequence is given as TGTGCCAGTAGTATAGCGGGGGAAACAGATACGCAGTATTTT.